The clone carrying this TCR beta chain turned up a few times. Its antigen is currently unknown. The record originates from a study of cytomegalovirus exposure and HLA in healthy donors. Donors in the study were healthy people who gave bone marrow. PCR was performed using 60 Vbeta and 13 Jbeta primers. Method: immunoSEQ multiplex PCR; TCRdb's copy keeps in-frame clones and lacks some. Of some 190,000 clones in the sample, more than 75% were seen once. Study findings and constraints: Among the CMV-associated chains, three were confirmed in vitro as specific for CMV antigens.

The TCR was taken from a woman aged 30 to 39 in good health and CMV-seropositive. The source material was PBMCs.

In DNA, the CDR3 is TGTGCCAGCAGCCGAGGTGGGGGGGAAAACATTCAGTACTTC. Residues: CASSRGGGENIQYF. This chain connects TRBV7-2 to TRBJ2-4; TRBD2 aligns across 7 bases. J was trimmed by 5 bases and V by 5 bases; bases with no gene match: 6. Germline V gene sequence: CDR1 SGHTA, CDR2 FQGNSA. The CDR3 is 14 amino acids.